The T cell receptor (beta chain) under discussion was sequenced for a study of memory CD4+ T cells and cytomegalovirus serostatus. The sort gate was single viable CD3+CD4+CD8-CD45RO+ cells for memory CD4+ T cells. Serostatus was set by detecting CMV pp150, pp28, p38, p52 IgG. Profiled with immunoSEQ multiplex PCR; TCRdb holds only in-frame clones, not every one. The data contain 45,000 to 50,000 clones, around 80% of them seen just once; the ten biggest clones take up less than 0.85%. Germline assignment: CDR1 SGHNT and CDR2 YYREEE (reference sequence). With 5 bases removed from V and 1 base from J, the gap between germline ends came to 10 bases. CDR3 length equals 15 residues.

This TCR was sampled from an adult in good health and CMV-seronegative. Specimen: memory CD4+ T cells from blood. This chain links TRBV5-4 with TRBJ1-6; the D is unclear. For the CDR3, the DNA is TGTGCCAGCAGTCCCTCTAGGTCCTATAATTCACCCCTCCACTTT. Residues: CASSPSRSYNSPLHF.